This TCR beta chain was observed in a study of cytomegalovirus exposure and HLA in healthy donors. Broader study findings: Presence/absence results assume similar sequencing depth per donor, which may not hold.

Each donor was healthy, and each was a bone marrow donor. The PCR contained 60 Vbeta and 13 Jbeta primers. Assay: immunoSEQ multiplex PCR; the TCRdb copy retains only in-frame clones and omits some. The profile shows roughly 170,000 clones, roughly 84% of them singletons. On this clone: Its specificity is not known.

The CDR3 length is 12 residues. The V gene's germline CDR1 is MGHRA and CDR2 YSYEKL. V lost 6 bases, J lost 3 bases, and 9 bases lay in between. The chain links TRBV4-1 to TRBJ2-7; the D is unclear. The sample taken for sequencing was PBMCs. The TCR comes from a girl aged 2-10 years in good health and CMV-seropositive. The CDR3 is CASRNAGYEQYF. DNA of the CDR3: TGCGCCAGCAGAAACGCAGGCTACGAGCAGTACTTC.